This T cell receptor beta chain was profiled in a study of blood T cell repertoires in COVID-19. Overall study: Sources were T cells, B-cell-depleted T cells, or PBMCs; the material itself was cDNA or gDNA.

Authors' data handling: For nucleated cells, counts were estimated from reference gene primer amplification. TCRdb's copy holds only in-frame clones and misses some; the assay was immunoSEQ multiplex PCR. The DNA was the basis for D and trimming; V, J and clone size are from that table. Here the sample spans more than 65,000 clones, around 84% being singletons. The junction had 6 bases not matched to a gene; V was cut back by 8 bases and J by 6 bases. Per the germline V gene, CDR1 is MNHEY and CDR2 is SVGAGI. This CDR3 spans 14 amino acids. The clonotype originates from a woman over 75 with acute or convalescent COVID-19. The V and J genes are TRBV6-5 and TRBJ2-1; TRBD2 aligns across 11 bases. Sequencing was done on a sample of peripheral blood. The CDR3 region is CASSLAGGPNEQFF. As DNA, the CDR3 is TGTGCCAGCTCGCTAGCGGGGGGTCCCAATGAGCAGTTCTTC.